Below, 23 T cell receptor beta chains from the same sample are listed, as sequenced in a study of CD8+ T cells in alopecia areata. Following RNA extraction, reverse transcription yielded cDNA that acted as the sequencing template. Assay used: immunoSEQ multiplex PCR; TCRdb lists only in-frame clones, some missing. The table shows 150,000 or so clones, with 85% to 90% occurring only once. Source: CD8+ T cells sorted from blood, taken at week 0. These receptors came from a human donor with alopecia areata.

The gene calls are TRBV6-5 and TRBJ2-7; D is ambiguous. Deletions cut 2 bases from V and 3 bases from J, with 8 bases between. The CDR3 sequence is 13 residues long. Per the germline V gene, CDR1 is MNHEY and CDR2 is SVGAGI. As DNA, the CDR3 is TGTGCCAGCAGTTACGGGGTGGTCTACGAGCAGTACTTC. Protein: CASSYGVVYEQYF.

This clone has more than one count but fewer than ten. This chain links TRBV5-1 with TRBJ1-1; D is undetermined. V gave up 0 bases and J gave up 0 bases, with 9 bases separating them. Germline V gives CDR1 SGHRS, CDR2 YFSETQ. The CDR3 is 15 residues long. The CDR3 DNA is TGCGCCAGCAGCTTGGTTCTGGGGATGAACACTGAAGCTTTCTTT. It codes for CASSLVLGMNTEAFF. The variable domain in full, completed from reference TRBV5-1 and TRBJ1-1, reads KAGVTQTPRYLIKTRGQQVTLSCSPISGHRSVSWYQQTPGQGLQFLFEYFSETQRNKGNFPGRFSGRQFSNSRSEMNVSTLELGDSALYLCASSLVLGMNTEAFFGQGTRLTVV.

This clone occurred once. The chain employs TRBV15 and TRBJ1-5, with D possibly matching TRBD1 (5 bases). The V gene lost 0 bases and the J gene lost 6 bases, with 12 bases spanning the gap. The CDR3 runs to 15 residues. Germline V gene data show CDR1 as LNHNV and CDR2 as YYDKDF (reference sequence). CDR3 sequence: CATSRDRGEAQPQHF. CDR3 DNA: TGTGCCACCAGCAGAGATCGAGGGGAGGCTCAGCCCCAGCATTTT.

There are a few counts of this clone. The chain is built from TRBV14 and TRBJ2-7; no reliable D call. CDR1 is SGHDN and CDR2 is FVKESK in the germline V gene. The CDR3 has 15 amino acids. V was clipped by 1 base and J by 1 base, with 11 bases between them. The CDR3 bases are TGTGCCAGCAGCCAAGGTCAAGGATTATCCTACGAGCAGTACTTC. Protein product: CASSQGQGLSYEQYF.

The V and J genes are TRBV7-2 and TRBJ2-1, with D unclear. This CDR3 comprises 15 residues. The V and J ends lost 5 bases and 8 bases respectively, with 19 bases between them. In germline, CDR1 is SGHTA, CDR2 FQGNSA. CDR3: CASSREENLRDEQFF. The CDR3 nucleotides read TGTGCCAGCAGCCGCGAGGAGAACTTACGGGATGAGCAGTTCTTC. The whole variable domain, remainder taken from reference TRBV7-2 and TRBJ2-1, is GAGVSQSPSNKVTEKGKDVELRCDPISGHTALYWYRQSLGQGLEFLIYFQGNSAPDKSGLPSDRFSAERTGGSVSTLTIQRTQQEDSAVYLCASSREENLRDEQFFGPGTRLTVL.

The J gene is TRBJ2-7, the V gene TRBV6-5; 10 bases align to TRBD1. Trimming removed 2 bases from V and 3 bases from J; junction bases left unmatched: 1. Germline CDR1 MNHEY, CDR2 SVGAGI. The CDR3 runs to 14 residues. CDR3 sequence: CASSYRDRGYEQYF. CDR3 in DNA: TGTGCCAGCAGTTACAGGGACAGGGGCTACGAGCAGTACTTC.

The chain employs TRBV6-5 and TRBJ2-7, with D possibly TRBD1 on 5 matching bases. This CDR3 has 11 residues. Germline assignment: CDR1 MNHEY and CDR2 SVGAGI. Trimming took off 7 bases at V and 6 bases at J, with 10 bases between the two ends. DNA of the CDR3: TGTGCCAGCAATACAGGACGCGAGCAGTACTTC. Protein: CASNTGREQYF.

The CDR3 loop is CASSIATDFYEQYF. In DNA, the CDR3 is TGTGCCAGTAGTATAGCAACAGATTTTTACGAGCAGTACTTC. V and J are TRBV19 and TRBJ2-7; D is unresolved. The length of the CDR3 is 14 residues. Trimming cost V 1 base and J 4 bases, with 11 bases left between them. Per the germline V gene, CDR1 is LNHDA and CDR2 is SQIVND (reference sequence).

The chain recombines TRBV5-1 with TRBJ1-1; possibly TRBD1 for D (6 bases). V lost 2 bases and J lost 1, with 12 bases in between. CDR1 SGHRS and CDR2 YFSETQ come from the germline V gene. The length of the CDR3 is 15 residues. CDR3: CASSFGDTENTEAFF. As DNA, the CDR3 is TGCGCCAGCAGCTTTGGGGACACAGAGAACACTGAAGCTTTCTTT. Full variable domain (missing parts from reference TRBV5-1 and TRBJ1-1): KAGVTQTPRYLIKTRGQQVTLSCSPISGHRSVSWYQQTPGQGLQFLFEYFSETQRNKGNFPGRFSGRQFSNSRSEMNVSTLELGDSALYLCASSFGDTENTEAFFGQGTRLTVV.

This clone is a singleton in its sample. The chain links TRBV27 to TRBJ2-1; weak D call: TRBD2 (5 bases). The germline CDR1 and CDR2 sequences are MNHEY and SMNVEV (reference sequence). Trimming took 7 bases from V and 5 from J, leaving 9 bases between them. The CDR3 sequence is 12 residues long. The CDR3 protein is CASIGVNNEQFF. CDR3 DNA sequence: TGTGCCAGCATCGGGGTAAACAATGAGCAGTTCTTC.

J is TRBJ2-5 and V is TRBV7-6; D uncertain. This CDR3 region has 15 residues. Germline lookup yields CDR1 SGHVS and CDR2 FNYEAQ. V dropped 5 bases and J dropped 4 bases, with 17 bases sitting between them. CDR3 sequence: CASSLRSETPETQYF. CDR3 nucleotide sequence: TGTGCCAGCAGCCTCCGATCGGAGACCCCAGAGACCCAGTACTTC.

This CDR3 is CASSQDQAGGWETQYF. For the CDR3, the DNA is TGCGCCAGCAGCCAAGATCAAGCGGGAGGGTGGGAGACCCAGTACTTC. V is TRBV4-1 and J is TRBJ2-5, with 10 nucleotides matching TRBD2. This CDR3 contains 16 residues. Germline CDR1 is MGHRA and CDR2 is YSYEKL. With V trimmed by 0 bases and J by 5 bases, 6 bases remained unmatched.

This sequence joins TRBV5-4 and TRBJ2-3; D gene uncertain. The CDR3 sequence is 11 residues long. V dropped 6 bases and J dropped 6 bases, with 8 bases sitting between them. The germline V gene has CDR1 SGHNT and CDR2 YYREEE (reference sequence). The CDR3 spells CASKSPDTQYF. The CDR3 region has the DNA TGTGCCAGCAAGTCCCCCGATACGCAGTATTTT.

This chain connects TRBV4-2 to TRBJ2-3, with D unresolved. Germline V gives CDR1 LGHNA, CDR2 YNFKEQ. The CDR3 is made up of 14 amino acids. Trimming removed 0 bases at V and 6 bases at J, with 10 bases between. The CDR3 nucleotides read TGTGCCAGCAGCCAAGATGAGGCTGTCGATACGCAGTATTTT. Its translation: CASSQDEAVDTQYF.

The chain has TRBV11-2 and TRBJ2-1; D is unclear. Trimming pared 0 bases from V and 6 bases from J, leaving 6 bases between. The CDR3 extends over 13 amino acids. Germline V lookup: CDR1 SGHAT, CDR2 FQNNGV. The CDR3 sequence is CASSLDPSNEQFF. CDR3 bases: TGTGCCAGCAGCTTAGATCCCTCCAATGAGCAGTTCTTC.

The chain combines TRBV7-9 with TRBJ2-1, with 10 bases fitting TRBD1. After removal of 4 bases from V and 0 bases from J, the junction contained 6 bases not matched to a gene. The germline gives CDR1 SEHNR, CDR2 FQNEAQ (reference sequence). The CDR3 length is 17 residues. DNA for the CDR3: TGTGCCAGCAGCTCCGGGACAGGGGCCAGCTCCTACAATGAGCAGTTCTTC. This sequence encodes CASSSGTGASSYNEQFF.

The chain joins TRBV7-9 to TRBJ2-7; unclear D gene. Germline V gene lookup returns CDR1 SEHNR and CDR2 FQNEAQ (reference sequence). The CDR3 is 12 amino acids. V lost 5 bases and J lost 4, with 9 bases in between. The CDR3, as DNA: TGTGCCAGCAGCCGACTTTCATACGAGCAGTACTTC. The encoded protein is CASSRLSYEQYF.

The chain employs TRBV6-1 and TRBJ2-1, with 9 positions matching TRBD2. Trimming cost V 0 bases and J 4 bases; bases outside gene matches: 4. The CDR3 totals 16 residues. Germline V gene sequence: CDR1 MNHNS, CDR2 SASEGT. CDR3: CASSEAPTSGYNEQFF. In DNA form, the CDR3 reads TGTGCCAGCAGTGAAGCGCCGACTAGCGGATACAATGAGCAGTTCTTC.

The V call is TRBV2, the J call TRBJ2-7; 7 nucleotides match TRBD2. V trimming: 11 bases; J trimming: 4 bases; junction bases outside the gene matches: 8. The CDR3 spans 12 residues. Germline V gene sequence: CDR1 SNHLY, CDR2 FYNNEI. Written as DNA, the CDR3 is TGTGCCGCATCCGGGACTAAGTACGAGCAGTACTTC. Amino acids: CAASGTKYEQYF.

This chain connects TRBV6-5 to TRBJ2-3, with a possible D match to TRBD1 (5 bases). Trimming shortened V by 1 base and J by 3 bases, and 11 bases separated the two germline ends. CDR1 and CDR2 (germline): MNHEY, SVGAGI. This CDR3 comprises 15 residues. The chain's CDR3 is CASSYWQGATDTQYF. In DNA, the CDR3 is TGTGCCAGCAGTTACTGGCAGGGCGCAACAGATACGCAGTATTTT.

The genes are TRBV29-1 and TRBJ2-1; 7 nucleotides align to TRBD2. Trimming removed 4 bases from V and 15 bases from J; junction bases left unmatched: 12. The CDR3 runs 12 residues. In germline, CDR1 is SQVTM, CDR2 ANQGSEA. CDR3 sequence reads: CSVVGLAGVPFF. The CDR3 coding sequence is TGCAGCGTTGTTGGCCTCGCGGGGGTCCCGTTCTTC.

This clone came up once. The chain joins TRBV27 to TRBJ2-7; D perhaps matches TRBD1 (5 bases). Trimming shortened V by 5 bases and J by 2 bases, and 7 bases separated the two germline ends. Germline-derived CDR1 and CDR2 are MNHEY and SMNVEV (reference sequence). The CDR3 loop spans 12 amino acids. CDR3 sequence reads: CASSPGTYEQYF. For the CDR3, the DNA is TGTGCCAGCAGTCCAGGGACCTACGAGCAGTACTTC.

The chain employs TRBV7-3 and TRBJ2-3, with 7 bases identical to TRBD2. The trim removed 5 bases at V and 1 base at J, leaving 9 bases unmatched. The CDR3 covers 16 residues. Germline loops: CDR1 SGHTA, CDR2 FQGTGA. The chain's CDR3 is CASSPSGSGGTDTQYF. DNA for the CDR3: TGTGCCAGCAGCCCCAGTGGAAGCGGGGGCACAGATACGCAGTATTTT.